These T cell receptor beta chains were read from a single sample in a study of T-cell memory formation after mild COVID-19. Via MiXCR, TCRdb re-called the 5' RACE reads, giving one row per CDR3 protein. The sample has 350,000 to 500,000 distinct CDR3 sequences; 18% are singletons. Sequenced sample: PBMCs or a T cell subset sorted from them (not recorded which). These receptors all come from a man aged 18 to 30 who had mild COVID-19 (a few samples of this study predate the infection). Cell type and time point are not known. Both conserved end residues are part of each CDR3. D genes are given only for firm matches. Only some rows state a clone size, as once, few, many or a class for expanded clones.

clone_size: few
d_call: .
v_call: TRBV5-1
j_call: TRBJ2-7
cdr3_aa: CASSLGRMYDEQYF
cdr3_nt: TGCGCCAGCAGCTTGGGTCGAATGTACGACGAGCAGTACTTC

clone_size: .
d_call: TRBD1
v_call: TRBV12-3/TRBV12-4
j_call: TRBJ2-2
cdr3_aa: CASSSGTDFTGELFF
cdr3_nt: TGTGCCAGCAGTTCCGGGACAGATTTTACCGGGGAGCTGTTTTTT

clone_size: .
d_call: TRBD2
v_call: TRBV6-1
j_call: TRBJ2-5
cdr3_aa: CASSDSGSETQYF
cdr3_nt: TGTGCCAGCAGTGATAGCGGGTCGGAGACCCAGTACTTC

clone_size: .
d_call: .
v_call: TRBV7-8
j_call: TRBJ2-6
cdr3_aa: CASGLGITRGGANVLTF
cdr3_nt: TGTGCCAGCGGCTTAGGCATCACGCGGGGAGGGGCCAACGTCCTGACTTTC

clone_size: .
d_call: .
v_call: TRBV12-3/TRBV12-4
j_call: TRBJ1-1
cdr3_aa: CASSSREGTEAFF
cdr3_nt: TGTGCCAGCAGTTCCCGTGAGGGGACTGAAGCTTTCTTT

clone_size: .
d_call: TRBD1
v_call: TRBV7-2
j_call: TRBJ1-1
cdr3_aa: CASSTSWTGAIAFF
cdr3_nt: TGTGCCAGCAGCACCTCCTGGACAGGGGCAATAGCTTTCTTT

clone_size: few
d_call: .
v_call: TRBV24-1
j_call: TRBJ2-5
cdr3_aa: CATSEPQGRRETQYF
cdr3_nt: TGTGCCACCAGTGAGCCCCAGGGGAGGCGAGAGACCCAGTACTTC

clone_size: .
d_call: .
v_call: TRBV11-3
j_call: TRBJ2-2
cdr3_aa: CASTGNTGELFF
cdr3_nt: TGTGCCAGCACCGGGAACACCGGGGAGCTGTTTTTT

clone_size: .
d_call: TRBD1
v_call: TRBV5-1
j_call: TRBJ1-3
cdr3_aa: CASSLPDRGRNTIYF
cdr3_nt: TGCGCCAGCAGCTTGCCCGACAGGGGGAGAAACACCATATATTTT

clone_size: few
d_call: .
v_call: TRBV7-2
j_call: TRBJ1-1
cdr3_aa: CASSLGGGYGTEAFF
cdr3_nt: TGTGCCAGCAGCTTAGGAGGTGGTTACGGCACTGAAGCTTTCTTT

clone_size: few
d_call: .
v_call: TRBV6-2/TRBV6-3
j_call: TRBJ2-5
cdr3_aa: CASSARLGERTLYF
cdr3_nt: TGTGCCAGCAGTGCACGACTGGGGGAGCGGACACTCTACTTC

clone_size: few
d_call: TRBD1
v_call: TRBV30
j_call: TRBJ2-5
cdr3_aa: CAWGDRGRETQYF
cdr3_nt: TGTGCCTGGGGGGACAGGGGGCGAGAGACCCAGTACTTC

clone_size: few
d_call: .
v_call: TRBV5-1
j_call: TRBJ1-1
cdr3_aa: CASSLAGHQNTEAFF
cdr3_nt: TGCGCCAGCAGCCTAGCGGGACACCAGAACACTGAAGCTTTCTTT

clone_size: few
d_call: .
v_call: TRBV6-5
j_call: TRBJ1-5
cdr3_aa: CASSPRWGQPQHF
cdr3_nt: TGTGCCAGCAGTCCTAGATGGGGTCAGCCCCAGCATTTT

clone_size: .
d_call: .
v_call: TRBV6-5
j_call: TRBJ2-3
cdr3_aa: CASSSWTDTQYF
cdr3_nt: TGTGCCAGCAGTTCCTGGACAGATACGCAGTATTTT

clone_size: .
d_call: TRBD1
v_call: TRBV11-2
j_call: TRBJ2-3
cdr3_aa: CASSSRTGGADTQYF
cdr3_nt: TGTGCCAGCAGCTCGAGGACAGGGGGCGCAGATACGCAGTATTTT

clone_size: .
d_call: .
v_call: TRBV20-1
j_call: TRBJ2-5
cdr3_aa: CSALVPREWKETQYF
cdr3_nt: TGCAGTGCTTTAGTCCCCAGGGAATGGAAAGAGACCCAGTACTTC

clone_size: .
d_call: .
v_call: TRBV7-9
j_call: TRBJ1-2
cdr3_aa: CASSLSGEGGGLLGYTF
cdr3_nt: TGTGCCAGCAGCTTATCCGGAGAGGGCGGGGGGCTTCTAGGCTACACCTTC

clone_size: .
d_call: .
v_call: TRBV7-2
j_call: TRBJ1-5
cdr3_aa: CASSLGVGDQPQHF
cdr3_nt: TGTGCCAGCAGCTTAGGGGTTGGGGATCAGCCCCAGCATTTT

clone_size: few
d_call: .
v_call: TRBV6-1
j_call: TRBJ2-6
cdr3_aa: CAQMGDSGANVLTF
cdr3_nt: TGTGCCCAAATGGGTGATTCTGGGGCCAACGTCCTGACTTTC

clone_size: .
d_call: TRBD1
v_call: TRBV9
j_call: TRBJ1-1
cdr3_aa: CASSHTGGNTEAFF
cdr3_nt: TGTGCCAGCAGCCACACAGGGGGAAACACTGAAGCTTTCTTT

clone_size: many
d_call: .
v_call: TRBV7-2
j_call: TRBJ1-2
cdr3_aa: CASSRRDFYGYTF
cdr3_nt: TGTGCCAGCAGTAGAAGGGATTTCTATGGCTACACCTTC

clone_size: few
d_call: .
v_call: TRBV9
j_call: TRBJ1-2
cdr3_aa: CASSVGGTGGYTF
cdr3_nt: TGTGCCAGCAGCGTAGGAGGGACGGGTGGCTACACCTTC

clone_size: .
d_call: TRBD1
v_call: TRBV24-1
j_call: TRBJ1-2
cdr3_aa: CATSDPGTAYGYTF
cdr3_nt: TGTGCCACCAGTGACCCAGGGACAGCCTATGGCTACACCTTC

clone_size: .
d_call: .
v_call: TRBV30
j_call: TRBJ2-7
cdr3_aa: CAWSPPTYEQYF
cdr3_nt: TGTGCCTGGAGTCCGCCCACCTACGAGCAGTACTTC

clone_size: few
d_call: .
v_call: TRBV6-2/TRBV6-3
j_call: TRBJ1-1
cdr3_aa: CASSYRPAEAFF
cdr3_nt: TGTGCCAGCAGTTACCGGCCAGCTGAAGCTTTCTTT

clone_size: .
d_call: .
v_call: TRBV6-2/TRBV6-3
j_call: TRBJ2-7
cdr3_aa: CASSYPLNEQYF
cdr3_nt: TGTGCCAGCAGTTACCCGTTAAACGAGCAGTACTTC

clone_size: .
d_call: TRBD2
v_call: TRBV5-1
j_call: TRBJ2-1
cdr3_aa: CASSLAGLANEQFF
cdr3_nt: TGCGCCAGCAGCTTGGCGGGACTAGCAAACGAGCAGTTCTTC

clone_size: .
d_call: TRBD1
v_call: TRBV28
j_call: TRBJ1-1
cdr3_aa: CASRGTGDGNTEAFF
cdr3_nt: TGTGCCAGCAGGGGGACAGGAGATGGGAACACTGAAGCTTTCTTT

clone_size: few
d_call: TRBD1
v_call: TRBV5-1
j_call: TRBJ2-3
cdr3_aa: CASSSDREWVWSTDTQYF
cdr3_nt: TGCGCCAGCAGCTCCGACAGGGAGTGGGTTTGGAGCACAGATACGCAGTATTTT

clone_size: few
d_call: TRBD2
v_call: TRBV6-2/TRBV6-3
j_call: TRBJ2-7
cdr3_aa: CASTQRGYEQYF
cdr3_nt: TGTGCCAGCACCCAGCGGGGGTACGAGCAGTACTTC

clone_size: .
d_call: .
v_call: TRBV7-9
j_call: TRBJ2-1
cdr3_aa: CASSSRQTNEQFF
cdr3_nt: TGTGCCAGCAGCTCCCGACAGACCAATGAGCAGTTCTTC

clone_size: .
d_call: .
v_call: TRBV7-3
j_call: TRBJ1-1
cdr3_aa: CASSLDGSPPFF
cdr3_nt: TGTGCCAGCAGCTTAGACGGCAGTCCTCCCTTCTTT

clone_size: few
d_call: .
v_call: TRBV7-6
j_call: TRBJ2-3
cdr3_aa: CASSATVSDTQYF
cdr3_nt: TGTGCCAGCAGCGCGACAGTGTCAGATACGCAGTATTTT

clone_size: few
d_call: TRBD1
v_call: TRBV19
j_call: TRBJ1-2
cdr3_aa: CASSDQDRTYGYTF
cdr3_nt: TGTGCCAGTAGCGACCAGGACAGGACCTATGGCTACACCTTC

clone_size: many
d_call: TRBD1
v_call: TRBV7-2
j_call: TRBJ2-5
cdr3_aa: CASSFDRGRETQYF
cdr3_nt: TGTGCCAGCAGCTTCGACAGGGGGCGGGAGACCCAGTACTTC

clone_size: few
d_call: TRBD1
v_call: TRBV4-1
j_call: TRBJ1-6
cdr3_aa: CASSQTPWGTDYNSPLHF
cdr3_nt: TGCGCCAGCAGCCAGACGCCTTGGGGGACAGATTATAATTCACCCCTCCACTTT

clone_size: .
d_call: TRBD1
v_call: TRBV4-3
j_call: TRBJ2-2
cdr3_aa: CASSQGTGGANTGELFF
cdr3_nt: TGCGCCAGCAGCCAAGGAACAGGGGGCGCAAACACCGGGGAGCTGTTTTTT

clone_size: .
d_call: .
v_call: TRBV5-1
j_call: TRBJ1-1
cdr3_aa: CASTFGGTNTEAFF
cdr3_nt: TGCGCCAGCACGTTCGGGGGGACTAACACTGAAGCTTTCTTT

clone_size: many
d_call: .
v_call: TRBV30
j_call: TRBJ2-7
cdr3_aa: CAWRGSGVQYF
cdr3_nt: TGTGCCTGGAGAGGTTCGGGCGTGCAGTACTTC

clone_size: few
d_call: .
v_call: TRBV5-4
j_call: TRBJ1-4
cdr3_aa: CASSLGVLNEKLFF
cdr3_nt: TGTGCCAGCAGCTTGGGGGTGCTAAATGAAAAACTGTTTTTT

clone_size: many
d_call: .
v_call: TRBV4-3
j_call: TRBJ2-2
cdr3_aa: CASRLEISSGELFF
cdr3_nt: TGCGCCAGCAGACTCGAAATCAGTTCCGGGGAGCTGTTTTTT

clone_size: many
d_call: .
v_call: TRBV5-1
j_call: TRBJ2-3
cdr3_aa: CASRAAGGADTQYF
cdr3_nt: TGCGCCAGCAGGGCAGCGGGCGGAGCAGATACGCAGTATTTT

clone_size: many
d_call: TRBD1
v_call: TRBV7-9
j_call: TRBJ1-1
cdr3_aa: CASSFQGADTEAFF
cdr3_nt: TGTGCCAGCAGCTTTCAGGGGGCGGACACTGAAGCTTTCTTT

clone_size: many
d_call: .
v_call: TRBV7-6
j_call: TRBJ2-2
cdr3_aa: CASSSPMRDLHTGELFF
cdr3_nt: TGTGCCAGCAGCTCACCAATGAGGGACTTGCACACCGGGGAGCTGTTTTTT

clone_size: few
d_call: TRBD2
v_call: TRBV4-3
j_call: TRBJ2-7
cdr3_aa: CASSQDPGRAYEQYF
cdr3_nt: TGCGCCAGCAGCCAAGATCCAGGGAGGGCCTACGAGCAGTACTTC

clone_size: .
d_call: TRBD1
v_call: TRBV7-9
j_call: TRBJ1-5
cdr3_aa: CASSLADRGHQPQHF
cdr3_nt: TGTGCCAGCAGCTTAGCCGACAGGGGTCATCAGCCCCAGCATTTT

clone_size: medium-sized
d_call: TRBD2
v_call: TRBV9
j_call: TRBJ2-4
cdr3_aa: CASSPTSGGSLVAKNIQYF
cdr3_nt: TGTGCCAGCAGCCCGACTAGCGGGGGGTCCCTCGTAGCCAAAAACATTCAGTACTTC

clone_size: few
d_call: TRBD1
v_call: TRBV9
j_call: TRBJ2-4
cdr3_aa: CASSVGGQGNIQYF
cdr3_nt: TGTGCCAGCAGCGTGGGAGGACAGGGAAACATTCAGTACTTC

clone_size: .
d_call: TRBD2
v_call: TRBV6-4
j_call: TRBJ2-1
cdr3_aa: CASSDFPSGGYNEQFF
cdr3_nt: TGTGCCAGCAGTGACTTCCCTAGCGGGGGATACAATGAGCAGTTCTTC

clone_size: few
d_call: .
v_call: TRBV25-1
j_call: TRBJ2-7
cdr3_aa: CASSVASSYEQYF
cdr3_nt: TGTGCCAGCAGTGTAGCTTCGTCCTACGAGCAGTACTTC

clone_size: few
d_call: .
v_call: TRBV4-2
j_call: TRBJ1-6
cdr3_aa: CASSPDIQGRNSPLHF
cdr3_nt: TGTGCCAGCAGCCCCGATATCCAGGGGCGTAATTCACCCCTCCACTTT

clone_size: .
d_call: .
v_call: TRBV5-1
j_call: TRBJ1-3
cdr3_aa: CASSSISGNTIYF
cdr3_nt: TGCGCCAGCAGCTCGATATCTGGAAACACCATATATTTT

clone_size: few
d_call: .
v_call: TRBV7-9
j_call: TRBJ2-3
cdr3_aa: CASSLALADTFYTQYF
cdr3_nt: TGTGCCAGCAGCTTAGCGCTGGCAGATACCTTCTATACGCAGTATTTT

clone_size: .
d_call: .
v_call: TRBV4-1
j_call: TRBJ1-1
cdr3_aa: CASSHYSLPAFNTEAFF
cdr3_nt: TGCGCCAGCAGCCATTACAGCCTGCCCGCCTTTAACACTGAAGCTTTCTTT

clone_size: .
d_call: .
v_call: TRBV25-1
j_call: TRBJ1-2
cdr3_aa: CASTRPPGGVYTF
cdr3_nt: TGTGCCAGCACCCGACCCCCTGGGGGAGTCTACACCTTC

clone_size: .
d_call: .
v_call: TRBV9
j_call: TRBJ1-6
cdr3_aa: CASSEGSSYNSPLHF
cdr3_nt: TGTGCCAGCAGCGAGGGGAGCTCCTATAATTCACCCCTCCACTTT